The TCR beta chain under discussion was sequenced for a study of neurological immune-mediated disorders. This clonotype was counted at least ten times. TCRdb analysed the 5' RACE reads with MiXCR anew, one entry per CDR3 protein. The repertoire holds roughly 42,000 distinct CDR3 sequences, with 13% as singletons. Trimming cost V 9 bases and J 4 bases, with 15 bases left between them. CDR1 and CDR2 (germline): KGHDR, SFDVKD. CDR3 length: 15 residues. The time point is: longitudinal time-point 3. This chain joins TRBV24-1 and TRBJ2-6; tentative D call: TRBD1 (5 bases). The sequenced sample was PBMCs. The clonotype was recovered from a man younger than 40 in good health. This CDR3 is CATSRAGSGANVLTF. As DNA, the CDR3 is TGTGCCACCTCCCGGGCAGGGTCCGGGGCCAACGTCCTGACTTTC.